This T cell receptor (beta chain) was recorded in a study of shared clonotypes between healthy human individuals. About the research overall: Per donor, three plates held CD4 naive cells, three held CD4 memory, two held CD8 naive and one held CD8 memory.

Replicate PCRs for sorted subsets used 200 ng DNA; this equaled 25,000 to 30,000 T cell genomes. Sequencing was performed with immunoSEQ multiplex PCR; in TCRdb, only in-frame clones are kept and a portion is missing. The table records some 2,500,000 clones, 93% of them present only once. A remark on this clone: Its antigen remains unknown.

Germline lookup yields CDR1 MDHEN and CDR2 SYDVKM. V lost 5 bases, J lost 7 bases, and 8 bases stayed unmatched. The CDR3 spans 13 residues. Study-level results: Rarefaction gave evidence that sorted-subset sequencing remained incomplete despite large depth. Memory subsets generally showed lower estimated richness than naive subsets.

The source of this sequence is a man between 18 and 29 years old in good health. Some clones in this sample may be carry-over from other donors' samples. V and J are TRBV28 and TRBJ2-7; TRBD2 matches at 7 bases. The sequencing sample was made of naive CD4+ T cells from PBMCs. Subset described: CD45RA+ positively selected. CDR3 in amino acids: CASSLGGWREQYF. Here the CDR3 DNA reads TGTGCCAGCAGTCTCGGGGGGTGGAGGGAGCAGTACTTC.